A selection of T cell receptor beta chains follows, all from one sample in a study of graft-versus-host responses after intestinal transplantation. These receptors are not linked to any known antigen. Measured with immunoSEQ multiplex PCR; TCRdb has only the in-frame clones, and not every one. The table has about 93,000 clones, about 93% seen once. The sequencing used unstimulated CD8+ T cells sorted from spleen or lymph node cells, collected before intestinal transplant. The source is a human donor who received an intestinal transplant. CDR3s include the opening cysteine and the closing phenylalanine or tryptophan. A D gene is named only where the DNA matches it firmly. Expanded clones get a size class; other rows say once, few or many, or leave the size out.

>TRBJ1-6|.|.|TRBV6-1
TGTGCCAGCAGTGAAGCGGCGGCAGGGGAGGGATCACCCCTCCACTTT
CASSEAAAGEGSPLHF
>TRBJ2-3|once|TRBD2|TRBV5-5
TGTGCCAGCAGCTTTACTAGCGGGGGCTACACAGATACGCAGTATTTT
CASSFTSGGYTDTQYF
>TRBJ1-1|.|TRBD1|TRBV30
TGTGCCTGGAACCGGGCGACAGGGACTGAAGCTTTCTTT
CAWNRATGTEAFF
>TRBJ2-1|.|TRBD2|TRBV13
TGTGCCAGCAGCTCCAGAGGGACTAGCGGGAGTGATGAGCAGTTCTTC
CASSSRGTSGSDEQFF
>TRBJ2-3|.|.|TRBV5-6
TGTGCCAGCAGCTTGGACAGGGACGGAAGGTACACAGATACGCAGTATTTT
CASSLDRDGRYTDTQYF
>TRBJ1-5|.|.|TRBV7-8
TGTGCCAGCAGCGACGGGGGGTCGCAGCCCCAGCATTTT
CASSDGGSQPQHF
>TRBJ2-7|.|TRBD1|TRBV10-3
TGTGCCATCAGTGAGGCCGGGACAGGGGACCACGAGCAGTACTTC
CAISEAGTGDHEQYF
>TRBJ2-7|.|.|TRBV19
TGTGCCAGTGGTTCCTTTCGTACAGGCTCCTACGAGCAGTACTTC
CASGSFRTGSYEQYF
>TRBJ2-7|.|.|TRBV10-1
TGCGCCAGCAGTGACAGGGGCGCAGGCTACGAGCAGTACTTC
CASSDRGAGYEQYF
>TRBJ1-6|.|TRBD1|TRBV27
TGTGCCAGCTGGGACAGGGTAAATTCACCCCTCCACTTT
CASWDRVNSPLHF
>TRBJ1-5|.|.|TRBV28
TGTGCCAGCAGTTTATCTGGAGGGTACGGTCAGCCCCAGCATTTT
CASSLSGGYGQPQHF
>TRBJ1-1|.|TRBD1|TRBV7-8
TGTGCCAGCAGCTCCTTAACAGGGGTGAACACTGAAGCTTTCTTT
CASSSLTGVNTEAFF
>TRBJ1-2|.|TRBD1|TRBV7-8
TGTGCCAGCAGCACGACAGGGGACTATGGCTACACCTTC
CASSTTGDYGYTF
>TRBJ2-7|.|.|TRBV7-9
TGTGCCAGCAGCTTGCCAGGAGGCTACGAGCAGTACTTC
CASSLPGGYEQYF
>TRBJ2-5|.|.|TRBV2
TGTGCCAGCAGTGAATGGAGGGAAGAGACCCAGTACTTC
CASSEWREETQYF
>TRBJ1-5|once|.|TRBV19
TGTGCCAGTAGTCTATGGGGGGACGGGCAGCCCCAGCATTTT
CASSLWGDGQPQHF
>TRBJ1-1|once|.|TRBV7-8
TGTGCCAGCAGCCCGACTTCAACTGAAGCTTTCTTT
CASSPTSTEAFF
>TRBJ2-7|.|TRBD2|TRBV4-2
TGTGCCAGCAGCCAAGACAAGCGGGAGAATTACGAGCAGTACTTC
CASSQDKRENYEQYF
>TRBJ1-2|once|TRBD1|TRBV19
TGTGCCAGTAGTCCGGGGACAGGGCCGGTGGGCTACACCTTC
CASSPGTGPVGYTF
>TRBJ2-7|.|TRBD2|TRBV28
TGTGCCAGCTTTCGCGGGAGCGAGCAGTACTTC
CASFRGSEQYF
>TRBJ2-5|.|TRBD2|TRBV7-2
TGTGCCAGCAGCGTAGGACTAGCGGGGGTGAAACAAGAGACCCAGTACTTC
CASSVGLAGVKQETQYF
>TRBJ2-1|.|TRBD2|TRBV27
TGTGCCAGCAGTTCACTAGCGGGGGGTGACAATGAGCAGTTCTTC
CASSSLAGGDNEQFF
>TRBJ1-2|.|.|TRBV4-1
TGCGCCAGCAGCCAAGCGACAGTAACTAATGGCTACACCTTC
CASSQATVTNGYTF
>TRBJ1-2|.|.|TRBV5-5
TGTGCCAGCAGCTTGGAAAGTACGAGGGTTACATATGGCTACACCTTC
CASSLESTRVTYGYTF
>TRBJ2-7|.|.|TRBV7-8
TGTGCCAGCAGCTGGGGACTCGGCAGCCTTTCCTACGAGCAGTACTTC
CASSWGLGSLSYEQYF
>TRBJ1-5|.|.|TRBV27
TGTGCCAGCAGTCTCCAGGGTTTCAATCAGCCCCAGCATTTT
CASSLQGFNQPQHF
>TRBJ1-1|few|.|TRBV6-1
TGTGCCAGCAGGCCCAATCAGGAGAACACTGAAGCTTTCTTT
CASRPNQENTEAFF
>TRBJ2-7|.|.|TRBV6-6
TGTGCCAGCAGTTACCTGGCGGGATCCTACGAGCAGTACTTC
CASSYLAGSYEQYF
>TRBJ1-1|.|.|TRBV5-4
TGTGCCAGCAGCTCCAACAACCGAGGGCCCTATGAAGCTTTCTTT
CASSSNNRGPYEAFF
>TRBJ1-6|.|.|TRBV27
TGTGCCAGCACGAGAGGCGGGAATTCACCCCTCCACTTT
CASTRGGNSPLHF
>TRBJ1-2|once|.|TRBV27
TGTGCCAGCAGCGAAACAGGGAATGGCTACACCTTC
CASSETGNGYTF
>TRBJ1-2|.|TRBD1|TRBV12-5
TGTGCTAGTGGTTTTGACCCGGACAGGGGGAATACTAACTATGGCTACGCCTTC
CASGFDPDRGNTNYGYAF
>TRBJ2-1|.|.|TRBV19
TGTGCCAGTAGTATAGCCCCAGGGTCCTTGGGATACAATGAGCAGTTCTTC
CASSIAPGSLGYNEQFF
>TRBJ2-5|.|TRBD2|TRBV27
TGTGCCAGCAGTTTATCCTCTAGCGGGGTGGAGACCCAGTACTTC
CASSLSSSGVETQYF
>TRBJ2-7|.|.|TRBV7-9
TGTGCCAGCAGCTTATTTCAGGGTAAAACCTACGAGCAGTACTTC
CASSLFQGKTYEQYF
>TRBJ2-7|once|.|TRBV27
TGTGCCAGCAGTTTGGGGCAGGGCTTTGAGCAGTACTTC
CASSLGQGFEQYF
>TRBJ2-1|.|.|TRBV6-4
TGTGCCAGCAGTCCCTCGGCGGAGATCAATGAGCAGTTCTTC
CASSPSAEINEQFF
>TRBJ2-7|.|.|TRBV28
TGTGCCAGCAGTTTTACAGGGAACTACGAGCAGTACTTC
CASSFTGNYEQYF
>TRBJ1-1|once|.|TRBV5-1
TGCGCCAGCAGCCCGGACAGTGCCCCATCTTTCTTT
CASSPDSAPSFF
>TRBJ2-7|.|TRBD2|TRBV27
TGTGCCAGCAGTCCGGGACTAGACTACGAGCAGTACTTC
CASSPGLDYEQYF